This TCR beta chain comes out of a study of PD-1 blockade in classical Hodgkin lymphoma. Assay used: immunoSEQ multiplex PCR; TCRdb lists only in-frame clones, some missing. The sample yields about 15,000 clones, 86% seen once. Noted time point: newly diagnosed, previously untreated cHL patient sample. Magnetic negative selection served to purify CD4+ T cells out of PBMCs that had been thawed. The CDR3 has 14 amino acids. V was cut by 1 base and J by 1 base, with 8 bases left in between. CDR1 and CDR2 from the germline V gene are SGHRS and YFSETQ. This sequence originates from a human donor with classical Hodgkin lymphoma. This chain connects TRBV5-1 to TRBJ1-1, with D unclear. Input material: CD4+ T cells from blood. Written as DNA, the CDR3 is TGCGCCAGCAGCTTGACAGTGACGAACACTGAAGCTTTCTTT. It is translated as CASSLTVTNTEAFF.